Here is one T cell receptor beta chain with its context. This entry is derived from a study of blood T cell repertoires in COVID-19. Looking at the study overall: Sources were T cells, B-cell-depleted T cells, or PBMCs; the material itself was cDNA or gDNA.

In the original workflow: Amplification from reference gene primers served as the basis for estimated nucleated cell counts. Produced via immunoSEQ multiplex PCR; TCRdb's table is partial and in-frame only. For V, J and clone size, that table is used; D and trimming come from the DNA. The profile shows 300,000 to 400,000 clones, around 88% of them singletons. Seattle's enrolled individuals joined amid active infection and were then monitored longitudinally. Trimming at V came to 0 bases and at J to 0 bases, leaving 25 bases not matched to a gene. Per the germline V gene, CDR1 is SGDLS and CDR2 is YYNGEE. The CDR3 spans 24 residues.

This rearrangement joins TRBV9 to TRBJ1-5; TRBD1 agrees at 9 bases. This clonotype was sampled from an older woman with COVID-19, enrolled during active disease. Material: peripheral blood. CDR3 loop: CASSVDAQEQVRDREKDSNQPQHF. In DNA form, the CDR3 reads TGTGCCAGCAGCGTAGATGCCCAGGAGCAGGTGAGGGACAGGGAGAAGGATAGCAATCAGCCCCAGCATTTT.